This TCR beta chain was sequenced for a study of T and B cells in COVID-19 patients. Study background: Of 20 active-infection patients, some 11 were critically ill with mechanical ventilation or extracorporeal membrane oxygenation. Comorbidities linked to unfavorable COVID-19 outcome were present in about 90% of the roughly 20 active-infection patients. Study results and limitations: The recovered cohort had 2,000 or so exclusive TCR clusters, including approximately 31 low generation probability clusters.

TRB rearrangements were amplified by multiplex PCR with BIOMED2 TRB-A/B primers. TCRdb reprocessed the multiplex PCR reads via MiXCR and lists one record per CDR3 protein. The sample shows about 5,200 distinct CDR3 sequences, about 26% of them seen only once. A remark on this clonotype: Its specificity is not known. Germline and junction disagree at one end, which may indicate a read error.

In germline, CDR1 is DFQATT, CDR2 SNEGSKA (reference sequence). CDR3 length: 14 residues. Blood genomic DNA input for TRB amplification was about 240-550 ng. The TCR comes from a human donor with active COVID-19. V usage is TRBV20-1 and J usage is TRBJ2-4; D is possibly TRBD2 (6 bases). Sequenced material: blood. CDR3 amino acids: CSARVAELGGIQYF. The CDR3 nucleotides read TGCAGTGCGAGAGTAGCGGAACTGGGGGGCATTCAGTACTTC.